This TCR beta chain was documented in a study of blood T cells in healthy people across ages. Study-wide points: Among T cells, TCR beta diversity per million cells dropped roughly linearly as age rose. Because donor CMV status was unknown, expanded clonotype changes were possibly confounded. Across samples, TCR beta diversity tracked strongly with naive T cell percentage.

Primers used in a second PCR of about 6 to 11 cycles were a sample-barcoded 5' primer and a J-beta primer mix. TCRdb reanalysed the 5' RACE reads using MiXCR and keeps one entry per CDR3 protein. The sample records roughly 1,500,000 distinct CDR3 sequences, about 35% being singletons. In the case of this clonotype: The antigen is undetermined.

Trimming removed 3 bases from V and 5 bases from J; junction bases left unmatched: 8. The CDR3 sequence is 15 residues long. Germline CDR1 is LGHDT and CDR2 is YNNKEL (reference sequence). The total RNA that was extracted per sample amounted to at least 5.5 micrograms. The TCR originated in a young woman in good health. The J gene is TRBJ2-3, the V gene TRBV3-1; TRBD1 matches at 7 bases. The sequenced material came from blood. DNA of the CDR3: TGTGCCAGCAGCCACCCGGGACAGAAGCAAGATACGCAGTATTTT. Amino acid sequence: CASSHPGQKQDTQYF.